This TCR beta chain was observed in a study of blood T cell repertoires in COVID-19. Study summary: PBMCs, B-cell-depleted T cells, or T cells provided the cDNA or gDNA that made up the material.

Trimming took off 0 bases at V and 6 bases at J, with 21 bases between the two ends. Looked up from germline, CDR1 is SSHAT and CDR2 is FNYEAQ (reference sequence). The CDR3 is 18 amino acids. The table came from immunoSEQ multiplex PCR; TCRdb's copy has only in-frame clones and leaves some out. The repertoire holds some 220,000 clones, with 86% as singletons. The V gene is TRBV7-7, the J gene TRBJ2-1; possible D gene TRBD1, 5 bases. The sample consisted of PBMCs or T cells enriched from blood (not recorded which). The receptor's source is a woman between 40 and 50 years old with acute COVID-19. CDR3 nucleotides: TGTGCCAGCAGCTTAGCGTTGGCAGGAAGGACACAAATCAATGAGCAGTTCTTC. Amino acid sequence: CASSLALAGRTQINEQFF.